This T cell receptor beta chain was documented in a study of beta chain features in type 1 diabetes. Findings and limits, study-wide: More deletions and fewer insertions at VDJ junctions were found in patients with type 1 diabetes. In comparison with healthy donors, patients had naive, central memory and Treg TCRB repertoires that appeared more similar. Researchers report that Type 1 diabetes patients had moderately but significantly shorter TCRB CDR3s across all four CD4+ subsets.

Worth noting for this clone: Its antigen is currently unknown.

Stem cell-like memory, regulatory, central memory and naive CD4+ cells were sorted via CD45RO/CCR7/CD25/CD127/CD95/CD27. As every portion of the isolated RNA was reverse transcribed, the sequencing read expressed TCRB transcripts. Regulatory, naive and central memory T cell samples averaged around 3.6 million reads. The data were produced by immunoSEQ multiplex PCR, yet TCRdb's version contains in-frame clones alone and is incomplete. There are a few hundred thousand clones in the sample; over 8.5% occur only once, and around 0.66% lies in the top ten. Sequences were obtained from central memory CD4+ T cells from blood. The clonotype originates from a man aged 25-40 years with type 1 diabetes.

CDR3 sequence (DNA): TGTGCCAGCAGCTTGAGGGACAGGGGTGATACGCAGTATTTT. This encodes CASSLRDRGDTQYF. The chain recombines TRBV7-2 with TRBJ2-3; 10 positions match TRBD1. The germline V gene encodes CDR1 SGHTA and CDR2 FQGNSA. The CDR3 has 14 amino acids. Losses at the gene ends were 3 bases for V and 6 bases for J; bases not matched to a gene: 3. The full variable domain, completed using reference TRBV7-2 and TRBJ2-3, is GAGVSQSPSNKVTEKGKDVELRCDPISGHTALYWYRQSLGQGLEFLIYFQGNSAPDKSGLPSDRFSAERTGGSVSTLTIQRTQQEDSAVYLCASSLRDRGDTQYFGPGTRLTVL.